Listed here are 23 T cell receptor beta chains from one sample, sequenced in a study of shared clonotypes between healthy human individuals. Assay used: immunoSEQ multiplex PCR; TCRdb lists only in-frame clones, some missing. The sample holds approximately 2,000,000 clones, roughly 92% seen once. The source material was naive CD4+ T cells from PBMCs. The sample's subset: CD45RA+ positively selected. These receptors were collected from a man aged 18 to 35 in good health. Some clones in this sample may be carry-over from other donors' samples.

The rearrangement uses TRBV10-3 and TRBJ1-1; D is possibly TRBD1 (5 bases). Germline values: CDR1 ENHRY, CDR2 SYGVKD. V was shortened by 4 bases and J by 2 bases, with 14 bases between the two germline ends. The CDR3 has 15 residues. This CDR3 is CAISGGRRSNTEAFF. CDR3 DNA sequence: TGTGCCATCAGTGGGGGCCGGAGATCCAACACTGAAGCTTTCTTT.

As to this clone: The same CDR3 also results from other DNA sequences found in this sample. V usage is TRBV27 and J usage is TRBJ2-7; 9 positions agree with TRBD1. V trimming: 3 bases; J trimming: 2 bases; junction bases outside the gene matches: 2. Germline CDR1 and CDR2: MNHEY and SMNVEV (reference sequence). The CDR3 is 14 amino acids. The CDR3 sequence is CASSFGQGPYEQYF. The CDR3 DNA sequence: TGTGCCAGCAGTTTCGGACAGGGGCCCTACGAGCAGTACTTC.

V gene TRBV28 combines with J gene TRBJ2-1, with D tentatively TRBD2 (7 bases). The CDR3 runs 16 residues. Trimming stripped 1 base from V and 8 bases from J, with 18 bases between. Per germline, CDR1 MDHEN and CDR2 SYDVKM. The DNA for the CDR3 is TGTGCCAGCAGTTTATTCGGCGGGAGAGAGGGGGATGAGCAGTTCTTC. This codes for CASSLFGGREGDEQFF.

Here the CDR3 DNA reads TGTGCCAGCGGACAGGGGATCTACACCTTC. It translates to CASGQGIYTF. The chain couples TRBV2 to TRBJ1-2; the match to TRBD1 covers 9 bases. Looked up from germline, CDR1 is SNHLY and CDR2 is FYNNEI. The ends lost 8 bases at V and 10 bases at J; junction bases unmatched: 2. There are 10 residues in the CDR3.

J is TRBJ2-7 and V is TRBV6-5, with TRBD1 as a possible D gene (5 bases). CDR3 length: 15 amino acids. Germline CDR1 reads MNHEY; CDR2 reads SVGAGI. The V and J ends lost 0 bases and 2 bases respectively, with 11 bases between them. DNA of the CDR3: TGTGCCAGCAGTTACTCAGGGGCAGGGACCTACGAGCAGTACTTC. Protein sequence: CASSYSGAGTYEQYF.

The chain employs TRBV7-8 and TRBJ2-7, with D possibly called TRBD1 or TRBD2 (5 bases each). The CDR3 is 13 residues long. V gave up 2 bases and J gave up 5 bases, with 10 bases separating them. Germline V CDR1 and CDR2: SGHVS, FQNEAQ. The DNA for the CDR3 is TGTGCCAGCAGCTTACAGGGAGTGGACGAGCAGTACTTC. Amino acid sequence: CASSLQGVDEQYF.

V usage is TRBV7-2 and J usage is TRBJ1-6; maybe TRBD1 (6 bases). Germline V gene lookup returns CDR1 SGHTA and CDR2 FQGNSA. Trimming cost V 5 bases and J 4 bases, with 9 bases left between them. The CDR3 is made up of 14 amino acids. This chain's CDR3 is CASSKTGYNSPLHF. DNA of the CDR3: TGTGCCAGCAGCAAAACAGGGTATAATTCACCCCTCCACTTT. The whole variable domain, filled in from reference TRBV7-2 and TRBJ1-6, reads GAGVSQSPSNKVTEKGKDVELRCDPISGHTALYWYRQSLGQGLEFLIYFQGNSAPDKSGLPSDRFSAERTGGSVSTLTIQRTQQEDSAVYLCASSKTGYNSPLHFGNGTRLTVT.

This clone was seen a few times. An end of the junction differs from the germline gene, which may be a read error. This chain links TRBV25-1 with TRBJ1-1; D is ambiguous. This CDR3 has 13 residues. Germline CDR1 MGHDK, CDR2 SYGVNS. The DNA of the CDR3 is TGTGCCAGCAGTGAACAAGACTTAAGACCGGGATCATTT. Its protein is CASSEQDLRPGSF.

Points on this clone: The same CDR3 arises from other DNA sequences in this sample as well. The gene calls are TRBV15 and TRBJ2-1, with D unclear. The CDR3 contains 11 residues. The germline V gene encodes CDR1 LNHNV and CDR2 YYDKDF (reference sequence). Deletions cut 5 bases from V and 1 base from J, with 0 bases between. The CDR3: CATSSYNEQFF. In DNA form, the CDR3 reads TGTGCCACCAGCTCCTACAATGAGCAGTTCTTC.

This chain links TRBV7-3 with TRBJ2-7; possibly TRBD1 or TRBD2 for D (5 bases each). V was pared by 7 bases and J by 0 bases, with 16 bases between. Germline V gene lookup returns CDR1 SGHTA and CDR2 FQGTGA. The CDR3 is made up of 15 amino acids. CDR3 DNA: TGTGCCAGCATCACCGGGGCAAACAACTCCTACGAGCAGTACTTC. Translated, it gives CASITGANNSYEQYF.

As DNA, the CDR3 is TGTGCCTGGAGTTTACCCAATTTGGGGGACAGGGGAAGCGAGCAGTACTTC. This sequence encodes CAWSLPNLGDRGSEQYF. The V gene is TRBV30, the J gene TRBJ2-5; 10 bases align to TRBD1. Gene TRBJ2-7 matches the end of the DNA better, so the J call may be wrong. Germline CDR1 and CDR2: GTSNPN and SVGIG (reference sequence). The CDR3 is made up of 17 amino acids.

The rearrangement links TRBV7-8 to TRBJ1-1, with D unclear. Germline CDR1 is SGHVS and CDR2 is FQNEAQ. Deletions cut 5 bases from V and 1 base from J, with 8 bases between. CDR3 length: 13 residues. The CDR3 reads CASSPLGNTEAFF. The CDR3 DNA reads TGTGCCAGCAGCCCCTTAGGGAACACTGAAGCTTTCTTT.

The chain is built from TRBV9 and TRBJ2-7; D gene unclear. V gave up 3 bases and J gave up 7 bases, with 14 bases separating them. This CDR3 is 13 amino acids long. Per germline, CDR1 SGDLS and CDR2 YYNGEE. The CDR3 loop is CASSAAPFWEQYF. As DNA, the CDR3 is TGTGCCAGCAGCGCAGCCCCCTTTTGGGAGCAGTACTTC.

This clone was seen only once. V usage is TRBV6-1 and J usage is TRBJ1-2; TRBD1 is a possible D gene (5 bases). The germline CDR1 and CDR2 sequences are MNHNS and SASEGT. The CDR3 loop spans 17 amino acids. Trimming removed 2 bases at V and 0 bases at J, with 16 bases between. The CDR3 here is CASSEPGTVGANYGYTF. The CDR3 DNA is TGTGCCAGCAGTGAACCTGGGACCGTCGGAGCTAACTATGGCTACACCTTC.

The genes are TRBV6-6 and TRBJ2-7; D is uncertain. This CDR3 region has 14 residues. V lost 5 bases, J lost 1 base, and 12 bases lay in between. The germline CDR1 and CDR2 sequences are MNHNY and SVGAGI (reference sequence). Here the CDR3 reads CASSQFESSYEQYF. The CDR3 DNA reads TGTGCCAGCAGTCAGTTCGAGAGTTCCTACGAGCAGTACTTC.

This rearrangement joins TRBV18 to TRBJ1-5; D remains ambiguous. CDR3 length: 13 residues. Germline CDR1 reads KGHSH; CDR2 reads LQKENI. The V end was cut by 4 bases, the J end by 4 bases, with 8 bases between. This chain's CDR3 is CASSLSRNQPQHF. The CDR3 coding sequence is TGTGCCAGCTCACTATCGAGGAATCAGCCCCAGCATTTT.

The chain joins TRBV7-3 to TRBJ2-3; D is uncertain. The CDR3 loop spans 15 amino acids. Germline V gene sequence: CDR1 SGHTA, CDR2 FQGTGA. With 4 bases removed from V and 3 bases from J, the gap between germline ends came to 14 bases. The CDR3 region has the DNA TGTGCCAGCAGCTCTACCAAGGGCGGAACAGATACGCAGTATTTT. It encodes CASSSTKGGTDTQYF.

This chain uses TRBV7-2 with TRBJ1-6; D not certain. The CDR3 runs 13 residues. Trimming took 4 bases from V and 8 from J, leaving 9 bases between them. Germline CDR1 and CDR2: SGHTA and FQGNSA. CDR3 sequence: CASSSRGHSPLHF. CDR3 bases: TGTGCCAGCAGCTCCCGCGGGCATTCACCCCTCCACTTT.

In its sample, this clone was seen once. CDR3 sequence: CASSYESGRPGVGQYF. The CDR3 region has the DNA TGCGCCAGCAGCTACGAAAGCGGGAGGCCTGGCGTGGGACAGTATTTT. This chain uses TRBV5-1 with TRBJ2-3; 9 positions match TRBD2. Trimming removed 3 bases from V and 12 bases from J; junction bases left unmatched: 17. The CDR3 totals 16 residues. From germline, CDR1 is SGHRS and CDR2 YFSETQ.

The V gene is TRBV6-1, the J gene TRBJ2-1; unclear D gene. The CDR3 is 13 amino acids. Trimming removed 7 bases from V and 3 bases from J, with 10 bases in between. Germline CDR1 reads MNHNS; CDR2 reads SASEGT. CDR3: CASTLTSYNEQFF. For the CDR3, the DNA is TGTGCCAGCACCCTAACAAGCTACAATGAGCAGTTCTTC.

The chain is built from TRBV7-2 and TRBJ2-1, with D possibly being TRBD1 (6 bases). V gave up 2 bases and J gave up 8 bases, with 10 bases separating them. The CDR3 extends over 13 amino acids. Germline lookup yields CDR1 SGHTA and CDR2 FQGNSA. Written as DNA, the CDR3 is TGTGCCAGCAGCTTAATCAGGGGCCATGAGCAGTTCTTC. Protein sequence: CASSLIRGHEQFF.

This clone was observed once. This sequence joins TRBV27 and TRBJ1-5, with TRBD1 identical over 8 bases. This CDR3 is built from 15 residues. The V and J ends lost 7 bases and 6 bases, in that order; junction bases with no gene match: 11. CDR1 is MNHEY and CDR2 is SMNVEV in the germline V gene (reference sequence). For the CDR3, the DNA is TGTGCCAGCAACAAAGGACAGGGAGGTAGTCAGCCCCAGCATTTT. Translating it yields CASNKGQGGSQPQHF.

Concerning this clone itself: Other DNA sequences from this sample encode an identical CDR3 as well. This chain joins TRBV19 and TRBJ1-5; maybe TRBD1 (5 bases). The CDR3 has 16 residues. Between the trimmed V and J ends, which lost 4 bases and 0 bases, there was a span of 13 bases. CDR1 LNHDA and CDR2 SQIVND come from the germline V gene (reference sequence). The CDR3 bases are TGTGCCAGTAGTAGCCGGGACGGCTATAGCAATCAGCCCCAGCATTTT. It yields the protein CASSSRDGYSNQPQHF.